This T cell receptor beta chain was obtained from a study of blood T cell repertoires in COVID-19. At the level of the study: Donors in the United States, Italy and Spain gave samples during acute or convalescent COVID-19. T cells, B-cell-depleted T cells, or PBMCs supplied cDNA or gDNA.

V shed 0 bases, J shed 2 bases, and the junction held 6 bases outside the gene matches. From germline, CDR1 is KGHSH and CDR2 LQKENI. The CDR3 length is 16 residues. In the authors' methods: Researchers report that nucleated cell counts were estimated from reference gene primer amplification. The protocol was immunoSEQ multiplex PCR, while the TCRdb copy is restricted to in-frame clones and leaves out a portion. D and trimming come from the DNA, and the V and J calls and clone size come from that table. The sample shows around 68,000 clones, roughly 93% of them seen only once. The TCR comes from a human donor in a cohort sampled during active COVID-19. Sequencing was carried out using peripheral blood. This chain uses TRBV18 with TRBJ1-1; 7 bases match TRBD1. The CDR3 reads CASSPPHDRVNTEAFF. The CDR3 DNA reads TGTGCCAGCTCACCACCGCACGACAGGGTAAACACTGAAGCTTTCTTT.